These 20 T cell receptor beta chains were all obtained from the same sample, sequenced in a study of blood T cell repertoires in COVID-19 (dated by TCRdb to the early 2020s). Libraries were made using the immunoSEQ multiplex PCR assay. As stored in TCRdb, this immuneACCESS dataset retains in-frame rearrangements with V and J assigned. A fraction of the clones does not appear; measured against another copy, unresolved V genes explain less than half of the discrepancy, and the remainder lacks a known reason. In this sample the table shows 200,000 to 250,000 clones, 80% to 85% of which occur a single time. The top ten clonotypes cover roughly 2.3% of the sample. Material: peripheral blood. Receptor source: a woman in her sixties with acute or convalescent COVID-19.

The CDR3 loop reads CASSEWPGEAYEQYF. In nucleotides, the CDR3 is TGTGCCAGCAGTGAATGGCCGGGGGAGGCTTACGAGCAGTACTTC. This chain links TRBV2 with TRBJ2-7; D perhaps matches TRBD2 (6 bases). Deletions cut 2 bases from V and 4 bases from J, with 15 bases between. The CDR3 length is 15 residues. In germline, CDR1 is SNHLY, CDR2 FYNNEI.

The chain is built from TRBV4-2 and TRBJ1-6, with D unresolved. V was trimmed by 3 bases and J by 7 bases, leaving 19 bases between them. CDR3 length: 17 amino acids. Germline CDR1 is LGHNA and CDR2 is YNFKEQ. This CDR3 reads CASSQGASGRRNSPLHF. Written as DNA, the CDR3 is TGTGCCAGCAGCCAGGGCGCCTCCGGGAGGAGAAATTCACCCCTCCACTTT.

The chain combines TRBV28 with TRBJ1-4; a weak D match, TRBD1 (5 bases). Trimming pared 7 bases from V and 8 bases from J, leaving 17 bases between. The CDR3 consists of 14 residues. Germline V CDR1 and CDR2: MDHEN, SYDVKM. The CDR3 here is CASTPGQVGEKLFF. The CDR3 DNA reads TGTGCCAGCACCCCAGGACAAGTCGGCGAAAAACTGTTTTTT.

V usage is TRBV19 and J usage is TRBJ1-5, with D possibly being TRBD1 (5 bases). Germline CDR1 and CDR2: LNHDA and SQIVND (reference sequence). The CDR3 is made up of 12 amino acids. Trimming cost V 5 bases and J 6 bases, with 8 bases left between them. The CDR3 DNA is TGTGCCAGTAGTTCGACAGCTCAGCCCCAGCATTTT. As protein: CASSSTAQPQHF.

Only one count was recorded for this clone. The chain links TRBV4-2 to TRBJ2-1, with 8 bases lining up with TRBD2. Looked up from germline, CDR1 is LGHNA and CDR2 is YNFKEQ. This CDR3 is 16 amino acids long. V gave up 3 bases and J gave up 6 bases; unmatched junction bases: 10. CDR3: CASSQELAVGLNEQFF. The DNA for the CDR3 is TGTGCCAGCAGCCAGGAACTAGCGGTAGGACTCAATGAGCAGTTCTTC.

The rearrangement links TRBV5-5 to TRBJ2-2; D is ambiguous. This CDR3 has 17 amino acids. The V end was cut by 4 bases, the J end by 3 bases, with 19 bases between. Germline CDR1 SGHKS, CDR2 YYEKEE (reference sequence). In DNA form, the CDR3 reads TGTGCCAGCAGCCTCCTTAAAACGGTACCGGACACCGGGGAGCTGTTTTTT. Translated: CASSLLKTVPDTGELFF. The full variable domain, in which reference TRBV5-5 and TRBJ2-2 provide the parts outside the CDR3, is DAGVTQSPTHLIKTRGQQVTLRCSPISGHKSVSWYQQVLGQGPQFIFQYYEKEERGRGNFPDRFSARQFPNYSSELNVNALLLGDSALYLCASSLLKTVPDTGELFFGEGSRLTVL.

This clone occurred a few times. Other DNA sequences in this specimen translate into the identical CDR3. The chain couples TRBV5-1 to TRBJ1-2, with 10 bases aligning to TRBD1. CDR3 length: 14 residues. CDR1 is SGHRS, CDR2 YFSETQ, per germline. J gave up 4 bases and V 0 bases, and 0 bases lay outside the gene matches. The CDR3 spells CASSLGQGAYGYTF. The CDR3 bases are TGCGCCAGCAGCTTGGGACAGGGGGCCTATGGCTACACCTTC.

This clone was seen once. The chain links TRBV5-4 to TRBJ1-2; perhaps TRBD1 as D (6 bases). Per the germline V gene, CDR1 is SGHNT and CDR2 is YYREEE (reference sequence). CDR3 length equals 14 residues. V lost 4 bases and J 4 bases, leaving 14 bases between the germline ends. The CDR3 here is CASSPSQGSYGYTF. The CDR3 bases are TGTGCCAGCAGCCCCTCACAGGGTAGCTATGGCTACACCTTC.

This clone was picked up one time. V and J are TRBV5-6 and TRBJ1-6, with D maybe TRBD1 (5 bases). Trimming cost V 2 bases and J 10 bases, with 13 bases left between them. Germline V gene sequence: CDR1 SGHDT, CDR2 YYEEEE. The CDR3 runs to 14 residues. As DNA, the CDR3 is TGTGCCAGCAGCTTCGAGGGGAGGGTCTCACCCCTCCACTTT. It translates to CASSFEGRVSPLHF.

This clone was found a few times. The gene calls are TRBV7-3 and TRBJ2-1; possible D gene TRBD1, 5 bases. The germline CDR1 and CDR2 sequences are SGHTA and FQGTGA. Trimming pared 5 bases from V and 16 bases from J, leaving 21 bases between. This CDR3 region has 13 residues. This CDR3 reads CASSPFDGAMKFF. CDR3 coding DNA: TGTGCCAGCAGCCCCTTCGATGGGGCGATGAAATTCTTC.

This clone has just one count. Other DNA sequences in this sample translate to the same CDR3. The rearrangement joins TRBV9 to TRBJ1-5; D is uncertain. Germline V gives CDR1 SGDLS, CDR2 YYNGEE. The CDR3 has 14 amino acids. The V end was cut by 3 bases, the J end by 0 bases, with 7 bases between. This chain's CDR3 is CASSAGNSNQPQHF. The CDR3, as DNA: TGTGCCAGCAGCGCAGGCAATAGCAATCAGCCCCAGCATTTT.

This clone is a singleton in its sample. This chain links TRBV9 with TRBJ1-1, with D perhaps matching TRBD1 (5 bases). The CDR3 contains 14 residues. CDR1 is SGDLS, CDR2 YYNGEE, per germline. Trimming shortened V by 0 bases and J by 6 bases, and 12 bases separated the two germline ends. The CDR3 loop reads CASSVAVGGAEAFF. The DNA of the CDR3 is TGTGCCAGCAGCGTAGCTGTCGGGGGAGCTGAAGCTTTCTTT.

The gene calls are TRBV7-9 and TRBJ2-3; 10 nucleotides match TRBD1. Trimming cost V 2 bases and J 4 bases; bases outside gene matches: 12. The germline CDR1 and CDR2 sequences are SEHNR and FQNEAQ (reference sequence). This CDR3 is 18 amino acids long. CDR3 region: CASSLILGDRGIPDTQYF. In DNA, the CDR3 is TGTGCCAGCAGCTTAATATTAGGGGACAGGGGTATCCCAGATACGCAGTATTTT.

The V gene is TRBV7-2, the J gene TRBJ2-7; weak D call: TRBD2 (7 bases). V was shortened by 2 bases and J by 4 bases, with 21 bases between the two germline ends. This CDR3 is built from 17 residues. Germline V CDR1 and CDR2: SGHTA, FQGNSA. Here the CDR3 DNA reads TGTGCCAGCAGCTTATTTGGGAACCAAGGGGGGGTATACGAGCAGTACTTC. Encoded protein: CASSLFGNQGGVYEQYF.

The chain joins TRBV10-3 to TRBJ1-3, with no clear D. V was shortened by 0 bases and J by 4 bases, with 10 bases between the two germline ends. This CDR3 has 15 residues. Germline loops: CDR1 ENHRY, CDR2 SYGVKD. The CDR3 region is CAISESSARGNTIYF. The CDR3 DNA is TGTGCCATCAGTGAGTCGTCCGCGCGCGGAAACACCATATATTTT.

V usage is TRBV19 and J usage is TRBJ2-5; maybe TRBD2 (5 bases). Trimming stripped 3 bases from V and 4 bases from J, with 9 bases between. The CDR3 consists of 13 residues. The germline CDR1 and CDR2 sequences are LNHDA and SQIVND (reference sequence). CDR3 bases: TGTGCCAGTAGTATTTTTGAGGGAGAGACCCAGTACTTC. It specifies CASSIFEGETQYF.

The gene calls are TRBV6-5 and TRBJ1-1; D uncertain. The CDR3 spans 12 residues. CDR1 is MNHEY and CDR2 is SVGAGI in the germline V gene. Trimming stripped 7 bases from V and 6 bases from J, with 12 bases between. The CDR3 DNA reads TGTGCCAGCACCAAACCGGGTTCTGAAGCTTTCTTT. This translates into CASTKPGSEAFF.

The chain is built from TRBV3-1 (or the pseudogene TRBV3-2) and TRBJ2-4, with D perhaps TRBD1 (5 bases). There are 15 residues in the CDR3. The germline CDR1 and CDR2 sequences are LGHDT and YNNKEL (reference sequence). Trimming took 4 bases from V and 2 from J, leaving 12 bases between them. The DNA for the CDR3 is TGTGCCAGCAGCCCTACGGACACGACCAAAAACATTCAGTACTTC. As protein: CASSPTDTTKNIQYF.

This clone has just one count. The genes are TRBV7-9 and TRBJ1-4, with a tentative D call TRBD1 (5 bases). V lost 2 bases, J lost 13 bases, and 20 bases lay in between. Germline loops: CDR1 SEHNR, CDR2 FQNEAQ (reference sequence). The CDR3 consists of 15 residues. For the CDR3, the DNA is TGTGCCAGCAGCTTAACCATGACAAGCGGGGGGAGACTGTTTTTT. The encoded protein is CASSLTMTSGGRLFF.

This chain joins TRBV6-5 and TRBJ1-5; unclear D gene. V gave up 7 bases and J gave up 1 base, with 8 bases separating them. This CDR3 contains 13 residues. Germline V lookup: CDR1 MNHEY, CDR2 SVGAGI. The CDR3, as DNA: TGTGCCAGCAAAGCGGGAAGCAATCAGCCCCAGCATTTT. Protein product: CASKAGSNQPQHF.